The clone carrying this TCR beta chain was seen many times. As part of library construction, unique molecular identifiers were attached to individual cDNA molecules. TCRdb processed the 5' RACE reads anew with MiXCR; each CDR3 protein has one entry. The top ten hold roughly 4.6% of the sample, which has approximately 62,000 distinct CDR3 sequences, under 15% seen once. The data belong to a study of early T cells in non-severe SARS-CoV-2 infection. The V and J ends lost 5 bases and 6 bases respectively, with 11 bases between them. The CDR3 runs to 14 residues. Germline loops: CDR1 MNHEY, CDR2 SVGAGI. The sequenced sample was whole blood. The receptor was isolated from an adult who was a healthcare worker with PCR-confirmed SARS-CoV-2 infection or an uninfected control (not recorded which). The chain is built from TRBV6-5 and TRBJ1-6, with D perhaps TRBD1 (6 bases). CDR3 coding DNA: TGTGCCAGCAGTCTCAGGGGAGGTAATTCACCCCTCCACTTT. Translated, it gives CASSLRGGNSPLHF.